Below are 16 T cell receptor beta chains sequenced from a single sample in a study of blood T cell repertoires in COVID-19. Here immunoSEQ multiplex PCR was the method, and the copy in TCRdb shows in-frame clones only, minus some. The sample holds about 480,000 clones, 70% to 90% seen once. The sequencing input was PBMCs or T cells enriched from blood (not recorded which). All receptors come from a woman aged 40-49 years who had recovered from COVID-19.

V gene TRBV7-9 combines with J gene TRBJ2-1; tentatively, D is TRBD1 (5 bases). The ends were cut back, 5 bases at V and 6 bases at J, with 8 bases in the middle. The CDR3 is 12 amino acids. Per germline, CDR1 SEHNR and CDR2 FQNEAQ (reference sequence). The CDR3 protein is CASSDRSNEQFF. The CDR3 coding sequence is TGTGCCAGCAGCGACAGATCCAATGAGCAGTTCTTC.

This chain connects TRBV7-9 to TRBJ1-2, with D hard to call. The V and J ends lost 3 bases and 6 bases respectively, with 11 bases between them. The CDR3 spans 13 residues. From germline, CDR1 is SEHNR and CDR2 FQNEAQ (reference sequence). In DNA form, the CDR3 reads TGTGCCAGCAGCTTCTCCTCAGAAGATGGCTACACCTTC. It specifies CASSFSSEDGYTF.

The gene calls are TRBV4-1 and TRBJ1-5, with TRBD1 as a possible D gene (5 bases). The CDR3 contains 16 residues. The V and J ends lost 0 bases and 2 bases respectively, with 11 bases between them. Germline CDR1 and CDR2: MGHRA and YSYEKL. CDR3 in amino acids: CASSQDAGRGNQPQHF. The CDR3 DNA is TGCGCCAGCAGCCAAGACGCGGGGCGGGGCAATCAGCCCCAGCATTTT.

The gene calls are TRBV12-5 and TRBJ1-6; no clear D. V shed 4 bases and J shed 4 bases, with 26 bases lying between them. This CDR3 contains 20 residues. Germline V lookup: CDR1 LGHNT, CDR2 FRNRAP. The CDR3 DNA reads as TGTGCTAGTGGTTCGGCGGGAGGGTGGCCGCTGGGAATTTATAATTCACCCCTCCACTTT. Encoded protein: CASGSAGGWPLGIYNSPLHF. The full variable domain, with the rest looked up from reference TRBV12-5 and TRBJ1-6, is DARVTQTPRHKVTEMGQEVTMRCQPILGHNTVFWYRQTMMQGLELLAYFRNRAPLDDSGMPKDRFSAEMPDATLATLKIQPSEPRDSAVYFCASGSAGGWPLGIYNSPLHFGNGTRLTVT.

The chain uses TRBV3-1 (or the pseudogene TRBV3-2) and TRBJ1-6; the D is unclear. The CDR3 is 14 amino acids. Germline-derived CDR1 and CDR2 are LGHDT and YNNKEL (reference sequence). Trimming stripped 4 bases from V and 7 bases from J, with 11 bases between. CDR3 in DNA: TGTGCCAGCAGCCCCCCCACAGTCAATTCACCCCTCCACTTT. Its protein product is CASSPPTVNSPLHF.

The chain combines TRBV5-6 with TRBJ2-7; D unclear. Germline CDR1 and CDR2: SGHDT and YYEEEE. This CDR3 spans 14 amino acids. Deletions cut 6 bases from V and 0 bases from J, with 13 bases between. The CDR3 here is CASTSRKSSYEQYF. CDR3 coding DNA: TGTGCCAGCACCTCTCGAAAGAGCTCCTACGAGCAGTACTTC. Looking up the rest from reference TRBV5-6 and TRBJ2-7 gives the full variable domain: DAGVTQSPTHLIKTRGQQVTLRCSPKSGHDTVSWYQQALGQGPQFIFQYYEEEERQRGNFPDRFSGHQFPNYSSELNVNALLLGDSALYLCASTSRKSSYEQYFGPGTRLTVT.

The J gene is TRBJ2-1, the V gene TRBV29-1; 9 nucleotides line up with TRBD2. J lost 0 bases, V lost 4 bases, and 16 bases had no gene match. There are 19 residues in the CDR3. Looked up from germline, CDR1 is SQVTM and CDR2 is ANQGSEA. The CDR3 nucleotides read TGCAGCGTTGGCGGGAGGGGCGGGTTATTCGGAAGCTCCTACAATGAGCAGTTCTTC. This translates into CSVGGRGGLFGSSYNEQFF.

CDR3 sequence reads: CASSELAGDYNEQFF. The CDR3 coding sequence is TGTGCCAGCAGTGAACTAGCGGGAGACTACAATGAGCAGTTCTTC. V usage is TRBV6-1 and J usage is TRBJ2-1; 10 nucleotides line up with TRBD2. V was pared by 2 bases and J by 3 bases, with 1 base of the junction left unmatched. This CDR3 spans 15 amino acids. Germline lookup yields CDR1 MNHNS and CDR2 SASEGT.

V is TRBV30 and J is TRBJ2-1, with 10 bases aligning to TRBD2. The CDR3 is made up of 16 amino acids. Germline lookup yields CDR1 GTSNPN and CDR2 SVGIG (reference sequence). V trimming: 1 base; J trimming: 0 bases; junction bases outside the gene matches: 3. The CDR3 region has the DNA TGTGCCTGGAGTGGAGCGGGAGGGCTCTCCTACAATGAGCAGTTCTTC. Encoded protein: CAWSGAGGLSYNEQFF.

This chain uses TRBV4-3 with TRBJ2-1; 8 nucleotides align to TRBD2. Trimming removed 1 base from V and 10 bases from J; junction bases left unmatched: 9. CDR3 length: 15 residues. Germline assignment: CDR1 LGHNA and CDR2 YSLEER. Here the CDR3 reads CASSQVQREISEQFF. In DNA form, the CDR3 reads TGCGCCAGCAGCCAAGTACAGCGGGAGATCAGCGAGCAGTTCTTC.

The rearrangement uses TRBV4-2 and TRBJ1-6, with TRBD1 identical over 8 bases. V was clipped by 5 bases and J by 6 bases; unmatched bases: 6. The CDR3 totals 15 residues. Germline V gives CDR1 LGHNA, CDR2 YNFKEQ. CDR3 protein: CASSVDRGRNSPLHF. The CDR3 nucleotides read TGTGCCAGCAGCGTCGACAGGGGACGTAATTCACCCCTCCACTTT.

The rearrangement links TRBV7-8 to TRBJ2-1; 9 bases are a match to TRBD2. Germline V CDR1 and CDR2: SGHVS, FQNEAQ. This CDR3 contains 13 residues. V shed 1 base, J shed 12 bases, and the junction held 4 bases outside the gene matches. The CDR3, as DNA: TGTGCCAGCAGCTTAGACGGTAGCGGGGGGCAGTTCTTC. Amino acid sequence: CASSLDGSGGQFF.

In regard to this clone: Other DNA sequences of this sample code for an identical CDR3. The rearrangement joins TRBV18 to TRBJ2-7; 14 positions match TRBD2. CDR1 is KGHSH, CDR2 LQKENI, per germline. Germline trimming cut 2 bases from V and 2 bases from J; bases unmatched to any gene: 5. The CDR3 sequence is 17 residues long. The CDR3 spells CASSPLTSGRVTYEQYF. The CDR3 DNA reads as TGTGCCAGCTCACCATTGACTAGCGGGAGGGTTACCTACGAGCAGTACTTC.

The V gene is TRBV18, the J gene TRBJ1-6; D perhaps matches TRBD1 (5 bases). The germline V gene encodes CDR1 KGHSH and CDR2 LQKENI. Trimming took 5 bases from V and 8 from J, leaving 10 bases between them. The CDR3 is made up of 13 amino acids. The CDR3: CASSSGADSPLHF. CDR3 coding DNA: TGTGCCAGCTCAAGCGGGGCCGATTCACCCCTCCACTTT.

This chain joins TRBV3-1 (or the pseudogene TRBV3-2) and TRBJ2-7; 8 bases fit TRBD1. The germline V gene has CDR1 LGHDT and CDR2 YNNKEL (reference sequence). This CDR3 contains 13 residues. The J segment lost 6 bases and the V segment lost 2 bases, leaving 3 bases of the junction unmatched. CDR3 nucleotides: TGTGCCAGCAGCCAACTCGACAGGGGCGAGCAGTACTTC. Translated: CASSQLDRGEQYF.

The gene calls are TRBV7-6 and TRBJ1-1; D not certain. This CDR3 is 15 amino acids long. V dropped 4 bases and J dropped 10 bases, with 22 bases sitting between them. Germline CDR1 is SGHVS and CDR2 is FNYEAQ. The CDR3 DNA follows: TGTGCCAGCAGCTCGAACCCCTACGGTGAATTTGGAGCTTTCTTT. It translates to CASSSNPYGEFGAFF.